These 21 T cell receptor beta chains were sequenced from one sample in a study of T cell responses to AZD1222 COVID-19 vaccine. Clones were read by immunoSEQ multiplex PCR, and TCRdb kept only the in-frame ones, dropping some. This sample has about 110,000 clones, with roughly nine tenths found just once. The source was peripheral blood, collected on day 0 of AZD1222 vaccination. Receptors were obtained from an adult in good health.

This chain uses TRBV4-1 with TRBJ1-2; D gene ambiguous. The length of the CDR3 is 15 residues. Trimming took off 4 bases at V and 5 bases at J, with 17 bases between the two ends. The germline CDR1 and CDR2 sequences are MGHRA and YSYEKL. Here the CDR3 DNA reads TGCGCCAGCAGCCTCGGAGTAGATGCGCTATATGGCTACACCTTC. Translating it yields CASSLGVDALYGYTF.

J is TRBJ1-1 and V is TRBV21-1; TRBD1 is the table's D call, not checked against the DNA. TRBV21-1 is a pseudogene locus. The CDR3 consists of 16 residues. CDR3 loop: CASRPPGGRGNTEAFF. CDR3 bases: TGTGCCAGCAGACCACCCGGTGGCAGGGGAAACACTGAAGCTTTCTTT.

The chain employs TRBV7-2 and TRBJ1-2; TRBD1 agrees at 7 bases. The germline CDR1 and CDR2 sequences are SGHTA and FQGNSA. This CDR3 contains 15 residues. The V segment lost 2 bases and the J segment 4 bases; nucleotides outside the gene matches: 7. The CDR3 DNA reads TGTGCCAGCAGCTTATCTACAGGGGAAAGCTATGGCTACACCTTC. Its protein is CASSLSTGESYGYTF.

The chain recombines TRBV5-6 with TRBJ1-5; unclear D gene. Germline assignment: CDR1 SGHDT and CDR2 YYEEEE. The CDR3 is 16 amino acids. Deletions cut 1 base from V and 0 bases from J, with 11 bases between. This CDR3 is CASSLFLGSSNQPQHF. As DNA, the CDR3 is TGTGCCAGCAGCTTGTTTCTGGGATCTAGCAATCAGCCCCAGCATTTT. Combining the CDR3 with reference TRBV5-6 and TRBJ1-5 gives the whole variable domain DAGVTQSPTHLIKTRGQQVTLRCSPKSGHDTVSWYQQALGQGPQFIFQYYEEEERQRGNFPDRFSGHQFPNYSSELNVNALLLGDSALYLCASSLFLGSSNQPQHFGDGTRLSIL.

V and J are TRBV27 and TRBJ1-2; D is perhaps TRBD1 (5 bases). The CDR3 sequence is 15 residues long. Germline-derived CDR1 and CDR2 are MNHEY and SMNVEV (reference sequence). Trimming stripped 3 bases from V and 3 bases from J, with 14 bases between. Here the CDR3 reads CASSLGPTAYYGYTF. The CDR3 DNA reads as TGTGCCAGCAGTTTGGGTCCGACAGCCTACTATGGCTACACCTTC.

This sequence joins TRBV5-6 and TRBJ1-3, with D possibly TRBD1 on 6 matching bases. The CDR3 loop spans 15 amino acids. CDR1 and CDR2 (germline): SGHDT, YYEEEE. Trimming shortened V by 5 bases and J by 0 bases, and 12 bases separated the two germline ends. CDR3 nucleotides: TGTGCCAGCAGTCACAGGGTTTTCTCTGGAAACACCATATATTTT. Its protein product is CASSHRVFSGNTIYF.

V usage is TRBV6-6 and J usage is TRBJ1-6; possibly TRBD1 for D (5 bases). CDR3 length: 15 amino acids. Deletions cut 11 bases from V and 0 bases from J, with 14 bases between. Per the germline V gene, CDR1 is MNHNY and CDR2 is SVGAGI (reference sequence). The CDR3 sequence is CAARSGSSYNSPLHF. DNA for the CDR3: TGTGCCGCCCGGTCAGGGAGCTCCTATAATTCACCCCTCCACTTT.

This rearrangement joins TRBV6-5 to TRBJ2-1; 8 nucleotides match TRBD2. Germline loops: CDR1 MNHEY, CDR2 SVGAGI. With 7 bases clipped from V and 5 bases from J, the junction kept 4 bases outside the gene matches. This CDR3 region has 13 residues. CDR3 residues: CASMTSAHNEQFF. CDR3 nucleotide sequence: TGTGCCAGCATGACTAGCGCGCACAATGAGCAGTTCTTC.

The rearrangement uses TRBV4-1 and TRBJ2-2; D uncertain. The germline gives CDR1 MGHRA, CDR2 YSYEKL. The CDR3 extends over 18 amino acids. The V and J ends lost 0 bases and 5 bases respectively, with 19 bases between them. Here the CDR3 reads CASSQDSVSSVPTGELFF. CDR3 nucleotide sequence: TGCGCCAGCAGCCAAGATTCCGTATCAAGCGTACCTACCGGGGAGCTGTTTTTT.

The rearrangement joins TRBV28 to TRBJ1-5; D is ambiguous. The CDR3 is 14 residues long. CDR1 is MDHEN and CDR2 is SYDVKM in the germline V gene. Trimming took off 3 bases at V and 4 bases at J, with 10 bases between the two ends. The DNA of the CDR3 is TGTGCCAGCAGTTTTACACTATCGAATCAGCCCCAGCATTTT. Its protein product is CASSFTLSNQPQHF.

The V gene is TRBV3-1 (or the pseudogene TRBV3-2), the J gene TRBJ1-1; D may be TRBD1 (6 bases). Germline-derived CDR1 and CDR2 are LGHDT and YNNKEL (reference sequence). There are 16 residues in the CDR3. V was clipped by 0 bases and J by 1 base, with 12 bases between them. DNA for the CDR3: TGTGCCAGCAGCCAAGAAGGGGCCAGGGGGAACACTGAAGCTTTCTTT. It yields the protein CASSQEGARGNTEAFF.

The chain joins TRBV10-3 to TRBJ2-2, with D hard to call. Trimming left V 2 bases short and J 4 bases short, with 11 bases between. The CDR3 sequence is 15 residues long. Per germline, CDR1 ENHRY and CDR2 SYGVKD. Here the CDR3 reads CAISEPGKTTGELFF. In DNA form, the CDR3 reads TGTGCCATCAGTGAGCCCGGTAAGACCACCGGGGAGCTGTTTTTT.

This chain joins TRBV2 and TRBJ1-6; TRBD1 agrees at 9 bases. CDR3 length equals 14 residues. V was pared by 10 bases and J by 2 bases, with 3 bases of the junction left unmatched. Germline V gene sequence: CDR1 SNHLY, CDR2 FYNNEI. DNA of the CDR3: TGTGCCAACCGGGACAGGGCCTATAATTCACCCCTCCACTTT. Amino acids: CANRDRAYNSPLHF. Full variable domain (outside the CDR3, taken from reference TRBV2 and TRBJ1-6): EPEVTQTPSHQVTQMGQEVILRCVPISNHLYFYWYRQILGQKVEFLVSFYNNEISEKSEIFDDQFSVERPDGSNFTLKIRSTKLEDSAMYFCANRDRAYNSPLHFGNGTRLTVT.

The rearrangement links TRBV10-3 to TRBJ1-2; 8 bases fit TRBD1. J gave up 5 bases and V 2 bases, and 10 bases lay outside the gene matches. CDR3 length equals 16 residues. Germline CDR1 and CDR2: ENHRY and SYGVKD. The CDR3 DNA reads TGTGCCATCAGTGAGCCCACCCCAGGGGGCGCGTATGGCTACACCTTC. Translating it yields CAISEPTPGGAYGYTF.

The chain joins TRBV5-8 to TRBJ1-2; TRBD1 might be the D (5 bases). V was shortened by 4 bases and J by 2 bases, with 6 bases between the two germline ends. This CDR3 contains 12 residues. CDR1 is SGHTS and CDR2 is YDEGEE in the germline V gene. CDR3 sequence reads: CASSGDNYGYTF. For the CDR3, the DNA is TGTGCCAGCAGCGGGGACAACTATGGCTACACCTTC.

The gene calls are TRBV11-2 and TRBJ1-1, with D unclear. This CDR3 is 13 amino acids long. Germline loops: CDR1 SGHAT, CDR2 FQNNGV. Between the trimmed V and J ends, which lost 1 base and 4 bases, there was a span of 7 bases. DNA of the CDR3: TGTGCCAGCAGCTTAGTGCCGAGCACTGAAGCTTTCTTT. Protein: CASSLVPSTEAFF.

Of note for this clone: The same CDR3 arises from other DNA sequences in this sample as well. The chain joins TRBV12-3 or TRBV12-4 to TRBJ1-4; 7 nucleotides line up with TRBD1. J lost 5 bases, V lost 6 bases, and 3 bases had no gene match. The CDR3 has 13 residues. CDR3 loop: CASRDRLNEKLFF. The CDR3 DNA reads as TGTGCCAGCAGGGACAGGTTGAATGAAAAACTGTTTTTT.

The chain couples TRBV7-9 to TRBJ1-2; TRBD1 is a possible D gene (5 bases). V lost 1 base and J 8 bases, leaving 14 bases between the germline ends. The CDR3 contains 14 residues. Germline V CDR1 and CDR2: SEHNR, FQNEAQ (reference sequence). CDR3 protein: CASSLVGVGAGYTF. In DNA, the CDR3 is TGTGCCAGCAGCTTAGTAGGGGTCGGTGCGGGCTACACCTTC.

The CDR3 region is CASSHDENTEAFF. Here the CDR3 DNA reads TGTGCCAGCAGTCATGACGAGAACACTGAAGCTTTCTTT. V is TRBV7-2 and J is TRBJ1-1; D is uncertain. Germline-derived CDR1 and CDR2 are SGHTA and FQGNSA. This CDR3 is built from 13 residues. Trimming left V 6 bases short and J 1 base short, with 9 bases between.

The rearrangement uses TRBV3-1 (or the pseudogene TRBV3-2) and TRBJ2-3; no firm D call. V dropped 4 bases and J dropped 5 bases, with 16 bases sitting between them. CDR1 and CDR2 (germline): LGHDT, YNNKEL (reference sequence). The CDR3 extends over 15 amino acids. CDR3 sequence reads: CASSPPLERRDTQYF. CDR3 DNA sequence: TGTGCCAGCAGCCCCCCCCTAGAGAGGCGAGATACGCAGTATTTT.

The gene calls are TRBV3-1 (or the pseudogene TRBV3-2) and TRBJ2-1; no reliable D call. The CDR3 is made up of 12 amino acids. CDR1 LGHDT and CDR2 YNNKEL come from the germline V gene (reference sequence). Trimming shortened V by 2 bases and J by 9 bases, and 8 bases separated the two germline ends. The chain's CDR3 is CASSQRSPEQFF. DNA for the CDR3: TGTGCCAGCAGCCAAAGGAGCCCTGAGCAGTTCTTC.